This paragraph covers one T cell receptor (beta chain) sequence. Its binding antigen is unknown. No per-base quality is available; no much larger clone lies one base away. The data were taken from a study of siplizumab effects on memory and regulatory T cells (dated by TCRdb to the late 2010s). The study in broad terms: The study looked at the effect of siplizumab, an anti-CD2 antibody, on alloreactive T-cell subsets in allogeneic mixed lymphocyte reactions made from human PBMCs. Study-wide conclusions, independent of this receptor: Greater diversity appeared to be present in unstimulated naive T cells than in memory T cells, and a substantial contribution to the alloresponse seemed to be made by naive cells. For roughly 75-96% of proliferating CD4+ or CD8+ clones, no naive or memory phenotype could be assigned. Because sequences at frequencies below about 10^-5 were poorly captured, only a minor fraction of alloreactive clones could be mapped back to unstimulated subsets. Whether proliferating Tregs from siplizumab cultures were suppressive was not functionally confirmed. Among mappable alloreactive CD4+ clones, an average Treg-derived fraction of approximately 73% was observed with siplizumab, compared with around 28% in control reactions. Siplizumab significantly lowered the cumulative frequency of alloreactive sequences that could be traced to unstimulated CD4+ memory T cells.

A distance of 9 bases separates the germline ends of V and J, which lose 4 bases and 1 base respectively. Reading from cysteine to phenylalanine, the CDR3 counts 14 amino acids. The entry retains the CDR3 DNA only, 42 bases that are in frame from base 1. The germline V gene specifies SGHVS as CDR1 and FNYEAQ as CDR2. TCRbeta CDR3 sequencing was performed on sorted unstimulated T cells and on proliferating T cells recovered from mixed lymphocyte reactions. Fresh whole blood from about eleven HLA-typed healthy donors served as the source for isolating PBMCs. To prepare the library, the immunoSEQ multiplex PCR assay was applied. Some 9.9 x 10^4 TCR templates per sample were assayed by the deep sequencing platform. Genomic DNA extracted from sorted T cells was used for TCRbeta CDR3 sequencing. As for how the authors treated the data: The R programming language was used for clonal analysis of TCRbeta CDR3 data. Comparing unstimulated samples against CFSE-low samples taken after the reaction was how alloreactive CD4+ and CD8+ clones were defined. Regulatory or non-regulatory origin of alloreactive CD4+ clones was assigned by matching sequences to the sorted unstimulated Treg and non-Treg repertoires. TCRdb stores this immuneACCESS table with in-frame sequences only. Part of the clones is absent; in the studies checked, under half of the shortfall reflects unresolved V genes, and no reason is known for the rest. V, J and clone size reflect that table, while D and trimming were determined from the DNA. The sample yields some 100,000 clones; approximately 92% were counted once. Just over 2.5% of the sample rests with the top ten.

The specimen was CD4+ T cells sorted from blood. The chain was built from TRBV7-6 and TRBJ2-3; the D gene is not confidently resolved. The sequence came from a human donor in good health. Some clones in this sample may be carry-over from other donors' samples. This receptor carries the CDR3 CASSWAERTDTQYF. The bases read TGTGCCAGCAGCTGGGCAGAACGCACAGATACGCAGTATTTT.